Listed here are 27 T cell receptor beta chains from one sample, sequenced in a study of CD8+CD57+ T cells in acquired aplastic anemia. The study profiled TCR beta VDJ and CDR3 using genomic DNA as template. TCRdb processed the reads anew with MiXCR; each CDR3 protein has one entry. The sample has 200,000 to 250,000 distinct CDR3 sequences; over 60% are singletons. Sequenced input: sorted CD4+, CD8+, or CD8+CD57+ T cells (not recorded which) from PBMCs. These receptors all come from a human donor in good health.

V is TRBV2 and J is TRBJ2-3, with TRBD2 as a possible D gene (5 bases). Germline CDR1 SNHLY, CDR2 FYNNEI. Trimming pared 8 bases from V and 4 bases from J, leaving 16 bases between. The CDR3 is 14 amino acids. In DNA form, the CDR3 reads TGTGCCAGCCGTGGCGGGTTGAGCGCAGATACGCAGTATTTT. Protein product: CASRGGLSADTQYF. Combining the CDR3 with reference TRBV2 and TRBJ2-3 gives the whole variable domain EPEVTQTPSHQVTQMGQEVILRCVPISNHLYFYWYRQILGQKVEFLVSFYNNEISEKSEIFDDQFSVERPDGSNFTLKIRSTKLEDSAMYFCASRGGLSADTQYFGPGTRLTVL.

CDR3: CASSWSSGEGGANVLTF. The DNA for the CDR3 is TGTGCCAGCAGCTGGTCTAGTGGGGAGGGTGGGGCCAACGTCCTGACTTTC. The chain joins TRBV5-5 to TRBJ2-6; TRBD2 aligns across 7 bases. The germline CDR1 and CDR2 sequences are SGHKS and YYEKEE (reference sequence). The CDR3 sequence is 17 residues long. J gave up 3 bases and V 3 bases, and 9 bases lay outside the gene matches.

J is TRBJ2-3 and V is TRBV20-1; D is perhaps TRBD2 (5 bases). This CDR3 region has 14 residues. In germline, CDR1 is DFQATT, CDR2 SNEGSKA (reference sequence). Trimming took 7 bases from V and 1 from J, leaving 15 bases between them. CDR3 residues: CSVPRPGGTDTQYF. CDR3 bases: TGCAGTGTCCCGCGACCCGGGGGCACAGATACGCAGTATTTT.

Notes on this clonotype: At one boundary the junction diverges from the germline segment, which might be a read error. This rearrangement joins TRBV7-7 to TRBJ2-1, with D hard to call. Germline loops: CDR1 SSHAT, CDR2 FNYEAQ (reference sequence). This CDR3 is built from 13 residues. CDR3 nucleotides: TGTGCTAGCAGCTCCTTTGGGGTCAATGAGCAGTTCTTC. It yields the protein CASSSFGVNEQFF.

This clonotype was seen at least ten times. This chain uses TRBV6-2 or TRBV6-3 with TRBJ2-3; D is undetermined. Trimming stripped 3 bases from V and 1 base from J, with 8 bases between. This CDR3 is built from 14 residues. CDR1 is MNHEY, CDR2 SVGEGT, per germline. CDR3: CASSYHLRTDTQYF. CDR3 DNA sequence: TGTGCCAGCAGTTATCACCTCCGCACAGATACGCAGTATTTT.

J is TRBJ2-1 and V is TRBV7-9; D may be TRBD1 (5 bases). CDR1 SEHNR and CDR2 FQNEAQ come from the germline V gene (reference sequence). V was clipped by 4 bases and J by 7 bases, with 8 bases between them. The CDR3 runs to 12 residues. CDR3: CASSYDSNEQFF. In DNA, the CDR3 is TGTGCCAGCAGCTACGACAGTAATGAGCAGTTCTTC.

As to this clonotype: The junction and the germline gene differ at one end; a read error may be behind it. The chain is built from TRBV7-8 and TRBJ1-6; unclear D gene. The CDR3 runs 13 residues. Per germline, CDR1 SGHVS and CDR2 FQNEAQ. The CDR3 DNA reads as TGTGCCAGCAGCCTAGCCGTGATGGCTCCCCTCCACTTT. It translates to CASSLAVMAPLHF.

The chain has TRBV7-9 and TRBJ2-7, with D possibly TRBD1 on 6 matching bases. V lost 5 bases and J 5 bases, leaving 13 bases between the germline ends. Germline assignment: CDR1 SEHNR and CDR2 FQNEAQ (reference sequence). This CDR3 has 13 residues. The CDR3 loop is CASSRTAPHEQYF. CDR3 nucleotides: TGTGCCAGCAGCAGGACAGCCCCCCACGAGCAGTACTTC.

This clonotype was seen a few times. V gene TRBV7-6 combines with J gene TRBJ1-1, with D unresolved. Germline V CDR1 and CDR2: SGHVS, FNYEAQ. The CDR3 is 14 residues long. With 1 base removed from V and 3 bases from J, the gap between germline ends came to 9 bases. As DNA, the CDR3 is TGTGCCAGCAGCTTAGGGCTTATGGACACTGAAGCTTTCTTT. Amino acid sequence: CASSLGLMDTEAFF.

The gene calls are TRBV9 and TRBJ2-5; D gene unclear. Trimming stripped 3 bases from V and 9 bases from J, with 24 bases between. This CDR3 is built from 16 residues. Germline-derived CDR1 and CDR2 are SGDLS and YYNGEE. CDR3 nucleotide sequence: TGTGCCAGCAGCGCCGACCCTCAGACCGCCGGTCTGGCCCAGTACTTC. It translates to CASSADPQTAGLAQYF.

The chain recombines TRBV25-1 with TRBJ2-2; D not resolved. The germline V gene encodes CDR1 MGHDK and CDR2 SYGVNS. V gave up 2 bases and J gave up 9 bases, with 10 bases separating them. This CDR3 has 13 amino acids. For the CDR3, the DNA is TGTGCCAGCAGTGAACCCGGCAACCGGGAGCTGTTTTTT. This codes for CASSEPGNRELFF.

The V gene is TRBV30, the J gene TRBJ2-7; D remains ambiguous. The CDR3 spans 11 residues. Deletions cut 5 bases from V and 3 bases from J, with 8 bases between. Looked up from germline, CDR1 is GTSNPN and CDR2 is SVGIG (reference sequence). CDR3 loop: CAWSKNYEQYF. The CDR3 DNA is TGTGCCTGGTCAAAGAACTACGAGCAGTACTTC.

A note on this clonotype: Just one base apart from a much larger clone, this may be a read error. The V and J genes are TRBV6-9 and TRBJ2-7; TRBD2 matches 7 bases. Trimming took 6 bases from V and 3 from J; bases not matched to a gene: 17. The CDR3 is 17 residues long. The germline gives CDR1 MNHGY, CDR2 SVAAGI. CDR3 loop: CASRGGAGFATIYEQYF. The CDR3 DNA sequence: TGTGCCAGCAGGGGAGGGGCAGGGTTCGCCACGATCTACGAGCAGTACTTC.

The chain is built from TRBV19 and TRBJ1-1, with D unclear. V was trimmed by 3 bases and J by 1 base, leaving 6 bases between them. CDR1 is LNHDA and CDR2 is SQIVND in the germline V gene (reference sequence). The CDR3 extends over 13 amino acids. The CDR3 is CASSIGENTEAFF. The CDR3 coding sequence is TGTGCCAGTAGTATTGGGGAGAACACTGAAGCTTTCTTT.

Turning to this clonotype: Its ends do not fully match the called genes, so a read error is possible. The gene calls are TRBV2 and TRBJ1-6; D ambiguous. Germline CDR1 SNHLY, CDR2 FYNNEI. The CDR3 contains 13 residues. For the CDR3, the DNA is TGTGCCAGCAGTGCTGGAAGGGATTCGCCCCTCCACTTT. This translates into CASSAGRDSPLHF. The full variable domain, in which reference TRBV2 and TRBJ1-6 provide the parts outside the CDR3, is EPEVTQTPSHQVTQMGQEVILRCVPISNHLYFYWYRQILGQKVEFLVSFYNNEISEKSEIFDDQFSVERPDGSNFTLKIRSTKLEDSAMYFCASSAGRDSPLHFGNGTRLTVT.

The chain carries TRBV2 and TRBJ2-1; TRBD2 might be the D (5 bases). Germline V lookup: CDR1 SNHLY, CDR2 FYNNEI. The V gene lost 8 bases and the J gene lost 7 bases, with 21 bases spanning the gap. CDR3 length: 15 residues. The CDR3 sequence: CASPPRGREGNEQFF. In DNA form, the CDR3 reads TGTGCCAGCCCCCCGCGCGGCCGGGAAGGGAATGAGCAGTTCTTC.

The chain employs TRBV7-9 and TRBJ2-1; D is undetermined. CDR3 length equals 14 residues. Trimming took off 1 base at V and 12 bases at J, with 16 bases between the two ends. Germline V gene data show CDR1 as SEHNR and CDR2 as FQNEAQ (reference sequence). The CDR3 nucleotides are TGTGCCAGCAGCTTAGAGATAGCAACAGATACGCAGTTCTTC. Residues: CASSLEIATDTQFF.

The chain links TRBV20-1 to TRBJ2-1; no reliable D call. Germline V gene lookup returns CDR1 DFQATT and CDR2 SNEGSKA (reference sequence). CDR3 size: 13 residues. The ends were cut back, 0 bases at V and 5 bases at J, with 8 bases in the middle. CDR3 DNA sequence: TGCAGTGCTAGAGATGAGGCGGACAATGAGCAGTTCTTC. As protein: CSARDEADNEQFF.

The genes are TRBV2 and TRBJ1-1, with D unresolved. The germline CDR1 and CDR2 sequences are SNHLY and FYNNEI. V was trimmed by 10 bases and J by 10 bases, leaving 22 bases between them. The CDR3 contains 13 residues. The CDR3 nucleotides are TGTGCCAATAAAGGTCATGGACCGTCCGGAGCTTTCTTT. It specifies CANKGHGPSGAFF.

This clonotype has a single count. V is TRBV20-1 and J is TRBJ2-1; 11 bases fit TRBD2. CDR3 length equals 15 residues. The V gene end was trimmed by 3 bases and the J gene end by 4 bases; junction bases not matched to a gene: 5. Germline V CDR1 and CDR2: DFQATT, SNEGSKA (reference sequence). CDR3 sequence reads: CSAREGLAAYNEQFF. The CDR3 DNA sequence: TGCAGTGCTAGGGAGGGACTAGCGGCTTACAATGAGCAGTTCTTC.

The chain carries TRBV27 and TRBJ2-7, with D hard to call. Per the germline V gene, CDR1 is MNHEY and CDR2 is SMNVEV (reference sequence). Trimming left V 2 bases short and J 3 bases short, with 11 bases between. This CDR3 is built from 14 residues. The CDR3 DNA sequence: TGTGCCAGCAGTTTAGGGTACAGTTACTACGAGCAGTACTTC. Residues: CASSLGYSYYEQYF.

This rearrangement joins TRBV4-2 to TRBJ1-2, with no clear D. The CDR3 contains 13 residues. The germline CDR1 and CDR2 sequences are LGHNA and YNFKEQ. Trimming took off 0 bases at V and 8 bases at J, with 10 bases between the two ends. CDR3 sequence (DNA): TGTGCCAGCAGCCAAGATAAAGGGCGGGGCTACACCTTC. Protein sequence: CASSQDKGRGYTF.

About this clonotype itself: A much bigger clone sits one base away, suggesting this may be a read error. CDR3 nucleotides: TGTGCCGGCAGCTTAGGACTAGCGGGAGGGCCCTTGGAGACCCAGTACTTC. Translated: CAGSLGLAGGPLETQYF. This chain uses TRBV11-2 with TRBJ2-5; 15 nucleotides align to TRBD2. CDR1 and CDR2 from the germline V gene are SGHAT and FQNNGV. The CDR3 is 17 residues long.

This clonotype was observed once. At one end the junction does not follow the germline gene, possibly because of a read error. The rearrangement joins TRBV10-1 to TRBJ1-1; D is ambiguous. Germline V gene sequence: CDR1 WNHNN, CDR2 SYGVQD (reference sequence). CDR3 length: 13 residues. The CDR3 spells CASNEAANTEAFF. CDR3 DNA sequence: TGCGCCAGCAATGAGGCAGCGAACACTGAAGCTTTCTTT.

V usage is TRBV12-3 or TRBV12-4 and J usage is TRBJ2-7; D not certain. This CDR3 has 13 residues. Trimming cost V 1 base and J 3 bases, with 7 bases left between them. In DNA, the CDR3 is TGTGCCAGCAGTTTAGTTCTGGGCTACGAGCAGTACTTC. Protein sequence: CASSLVLGYEQYF.

This clonotype was counted only a few times. This rearrangement joins TRBV4-1 to TRBJ2-1; TRBD2 agrees at 14 bases. Germline-derived CDR1 and CDR2 are MGHRA and YSYEKL. V gave up 2 bases and J gave up 8 bases; unmatched junction bases: 5. The CDR3 is 16 residues long. The chain's CDR3 is CASSQSPGLAGDEQFF. The CDR3 DNA reads as TGCGCCAGCAGCCAAAGCCCGGGACTAGCGGGAGATGAGCAGTTCTTC.

This clonotype appeared many times. Relative to the germline gene, one junction end is altered; a read error may explain this. This chain connects TRBV5-4 to TRBJ2-2; tentative D call: TRBD2 (5 bases). The germline CDR1 and CDR2 sequences are SGHNT and YYREEE (reference sequence). The CDR3 runs to 14 residues. The CDR3 here is CASSLAGPPGKLFF. The CDR3 nucleotides read TGTGCCAGCAGCTTGGCCGGACCTCCCGGGAAGCTGTTTTTT.